This T cell receptor (beta chain) was retrieved from a study of cytomegalovirus exposure and HLA in healthy donors. Comment on this clone: Its antigen is still unknown.

Germline CDR1 MGHDK, CDR2 SYGVNS. This CDR3 comprises 15 residues. J was trimmed by 7 bases and V by 6 bases; bases with no gene match: 11. The PCR employed 60 Vbeta primers together with 13 Jbeta primers. Profiling relied on immunoSEQ multiplex PCR, and the TCRdb table lists in-frame clones only, not all of them. The sample contains fewer than 200,000 clones, roughly 80% of which appear only once. Study observations and caveats: TCR beta chains associated with HLA were, in a later analysis, more clonally expanded than equally common others. V- and J-gene trimming of TCR beta was linked (in a later analysis) to a missense DCLRE1C variant. In vitro checks showed that three CMV-associated chains really do target CMV antigens. Most subjects' HLA-A and HLA-B alleles were reportedly predicted from TCR beta sequences.

The source is a girl aged 5-17 years in good health and CMV-seropositive. This rearrangement joins TRBV25-1 to TRBJ1-4; 7 bases line up with TRBD1. Sequencing was performed on PBMCs. The CDR3 region is CASSHRDRAFEKLFF. Written as DNA, the CDR3 is TGTGCCAGCAGCCACCGGGACAGAGCTTTTGAAAAACTGTTTTTT. The full variable domain, rest sourced from reference TRBV25-1 and TRBJ1-4, is EADIYQTPRYLVIGTGKKITLECSQTMGHDKMYWYQQDPGMELHLIHYSYGVNSTEKGDLSSESTVSRIRTEHFPLTLESARPSHTSQYLCASSHRDRAFEKLFFGSGTQLSVL.